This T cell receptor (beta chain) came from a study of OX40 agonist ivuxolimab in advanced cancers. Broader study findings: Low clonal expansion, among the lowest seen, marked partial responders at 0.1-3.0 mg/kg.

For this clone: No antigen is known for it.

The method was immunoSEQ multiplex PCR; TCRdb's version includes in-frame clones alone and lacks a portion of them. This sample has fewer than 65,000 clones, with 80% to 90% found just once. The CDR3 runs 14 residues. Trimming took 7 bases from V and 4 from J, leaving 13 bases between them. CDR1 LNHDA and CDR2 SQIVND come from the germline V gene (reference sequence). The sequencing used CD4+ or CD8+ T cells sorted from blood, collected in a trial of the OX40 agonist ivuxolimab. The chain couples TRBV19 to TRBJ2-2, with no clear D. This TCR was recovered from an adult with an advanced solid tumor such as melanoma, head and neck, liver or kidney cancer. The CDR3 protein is CASKKDGATGELFF. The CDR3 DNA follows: TGTGCCAGTAAAAAGGACGGAGCCACCGGGGAGCTGTTTTTT.